The subject of this entry is one T cell receptor (beta chain). This clonotype has a handful of counts. Its antigen specificity is not known. No clone much larger than this one lies a single base away; base qualities are absent. The data derive from a study of T-cell memory formation after mild COVID-19 (dated by TCRdb to 2020 to 2022). With regard to the full study: Most TCR sequence clusters were specific to one of the two donors. In a couple of donors, T-cell clones that expanded and contracted after mild COVID-19 were followed by sequencing TCRalpha and TCRbeta repertoires longitudinally. Two young, previously healthy adult volunteers made up the cohort, one male and one female. Summary of the overall study and its limitations: SARS-CoV-2 specificity was not confirmed for the second-wave clones peaking on day 37. Contracting CD4+ clones turned up mainly in the CM and EM memory subsets, whereas EMRA was where CD8+ clones were enriched. From day 15 to 85, contracting clones showed balanced CD4/CD8 phenotypes, whereas a second wave of clones that expanded from day 15 to 37 leaned towards CD4+. The study included only a couple of mild cases, and larger cohorts that include severe cases with pre-infection samples were judged to be necessary. The detection of some responding clones in pre-infection memory suggests that pre-existing cross-reactive memory T cells joined the SARS-CoV-2 response.

For sequencing, an Illumina NovaSeq 6000 was employed. TCRalpha and TCRbeta cDNA libraries were built by 5'RACE with constant-segment primers, adding sample barcodes and unique molecular identifiers. Trizol reagent was used to extract RNA from every sample. Library amplification was performed in two PCR steps, and a second sample barcode and Illumina TruSeq adapters were introduced in the second step. Sequencing of libraries was performed on an Illumina NovaSeq with 2 x 150 bp paired-end reads. The source study handled its data this way. Demultiplexing of reads and collapsing into UMI-guided consensus sequences were performed with migec v1.2.7. Using mixcr v2.1.11, UMI consensuses were aligned to TRA and TRB V and J templates and then assembled into clonotypes. Clonotypes were classified as expanded or contracted when called significant by both edgeR and NoisET, with noise models trained on biological replicates. For edgeR calls, the cutoffs were a false discovery rate-adjusted p below 0.01 and a log2 fold-change threshold of 1. As an exploratory analysis of dynamics, max-normalized trajectories of the 1000 most abundant clonotypes were examined with PCA combined with hierarchical clustering. Separately sequenced CD4+ and CD8+ repertoires were used to assign a CD4 or CD8 phenotype to each responding clone. Using fastp at Q25 and MiXCR, TCRdb reprocessed the public reads and kept productive beta chains. Each CDR3 protein appears once, grouped with its most common genes and DNA. These V and J calls rely on TCRdb rather than the paper's analysis. This sample is represented by roughly 150,000 distinct CDR3 sequences; 10% to 15% of them were singletons. The ten largest account for roughly 3.4% of the sample.

Ficoll-Paque density gradient centrifugation was used to isolate PBMCs. From V the trimming removes 6 bases and from J it removes 0 bases, while the gene matches leave 6 bases of the junction unaccounted for. The germline V gene (reference sequence) sets CDR1 to MNHNY and CDR2 to SVGAGI. The CDR3, from cysteine to phenylalanine, totals 16 residues. Only CDR3 DNA is held: 48 bases, read in frame from base 1. The sequenced material came from PBMCs or a T cell subset sorted from them (not recorded which). The origin of this receptor is a young man who had mild COVID-19 (a few samples of this study predate the infection). The sample titles of this study are shuffled in the database, so cell type and time point are left out; the donor was told from shared clones. The V and J segments used are TRBV6-6 and TRBJ2-7; TRBD2 lines up with 12 middle nucleotides. The bases read TGTGCCAGCAGACTAGCGGGGGGCGATCACTCCTACGAGCAGTACTTC. Its translation reads: CASRLAGGDHSYEQYF.